Shown below are 18 T cell receptor beta chains from a single sample sequenced in a study of blood T cells in healthy people across ages. Next came a second PCR, run for roughly 7 to 12 cycles, which used a sample-barcoded 5' primer along with a J-beta primer mix. TCRdb reprocessed the 5' RACE reads with MiXCR, giving one entry per CDR3 protein. The profile shows around 600,000 distinct CDR3 sequences, roughly 48% of them singletons. The sample comprised blood. The receptors originated from a man older than 75 in good health.

Note on this clonotype: A single base separates this from a much larger clone, so it may be a read error. The chain joins TRBV6-6 to TRBJ2-1; 11 bases are shared with TRBD2. Germline assignment: CDR1 MNHNY and CDR2 SVGAGI (reference sequence). The CDR3 loop spans 16 amino acids. The CDR3, as DNA: TGTACCAGCAGTTACTCGAATAGCGGGAGGGGCAATGAGCAGTTCTTC. It encodes CTSSYSNSGRGNEQFF.

The chain combines TRBV7-9 with TRBJ1-5, with D unresolved. The CDR3 is 13 amino acids. Germline V gene sequence: CDR1 SEHNR, CDR2 FQNEAQ (reference sequence). Trimming removed 0 bases from V and 12 bases from J, with 12 bases in between. Here the CDR3 DNA reads TGTGCCAGCAGCTTAGCTCTCGGGCAGTTCCAGCATTTT. This translates into CASSLALGQFQHF.

The sample holds a few counts of this clonotype. The chain is built from TRBV5-1 and TRBJ2-1, with TRBD2 identical over 11 bases. Germline V CDR1 and CDR2: SGHRS, YFSETQ. J lost 4 bases, V lost 4 bases, and 7 bases had no gene match. This CDR3 is 16 amino acids long. CDR3 DNA: TGCGCCAGCAGCCCCGGAGGGACTAGCGGTTACAATGAGCAGTTCTTC. Protein: CASSPGGTSGYNEQFF. The complete variable domain, with remaining parts taken from reference TRBV5-1 and TRBJ2-1, reads KAGVTQTPRYLIKTRGQQVTLSCSPISGHRSVSWYQQTPGQGLQFLFEYFSETQRNKGNFPGRFSGRQFSNSRSEMNVSTLELGDSALYLCASSPGGTSGYNEQFFGPGTRLTVL.

The rearrangement links TRBV9 to TRBJ2-1, with 9 bases that match TRBD2. Trimming took 2 bases from V and 4 from J; bases not matched to a gene: 7. The CDR3 totals 16 residues. The V gene's germline CDR1 is SGDLS and CDR2 YYNGEE. In nucleotides, the CDR3 is TGTGCCAGCAGCGTTATAGCGGGAGCGGGGTACAATGAGCAGTTCTTC. Its translation is CASSVIAGAGYNEQFF.

This clonotype has ten or more counts. This chain uses TRBV7-9 with TRBJ2-3; D may be TRBD2 (5 bases). The CDR3 has 14 amino acids. Trimming removed 4 bases from V and 3 bases from J, with 11 bases in between. Germline CDR1 and CDR2: SEHNR and FQNEAQ (reference sequence). CDR3 sequence reads: CASSSGRDTDTQYF. The CDR3 nucleotides are TGTGCCAGCAGCTCTGGCCGGGATACAGATACGCAGTATTTT.

This chain joins TRBV7-3 and TRBJ1-1; TRBD1 is a possible D gene (6 bases). The germline V gene has CDR1 SGHTA and CDR2 FQGTGA. The CDR3 length is 13 residues. The V end was cut by 5 bases, the J end by 3 bases, with 10 bases between. CDR3 DNA sequence: TGTGCCAGCAGCGAGACAGGACACACTGAAGCTTTCTTT. Translation: CASSETGHTEAFF.

The V call is TRBV9, the J call TRBJ2-1, with D maybe TRBD1 (6 bases). The CDR3 contains 15 residues. V was cut by 0 bases and J by 2 bases, with 9 bases left in between. Per the germline V gene, CDR1 is SGDLS and CDR2 is YYNGEE. This CDR3 reads CASSVGTVTYNEQFF. DNA of the CDR3: TGTGCCAGCAGCGTAGGGACAGTCACCTACAATGAGCAGTTCTTC.

The genes are TRBV12-5 and TRBJ2-2; 7 bases align to TRBD1. The germline CDR1 and CDR2 sequences are LGHNT and FRNRAP. The CDR3 runs 14 residues. J gave up 3 bases and V 5 bases, and 3 bases lay outside the gene matches. CDR3 residues: CASGTGTDTGELFF. CDR3 DNA: TGTGCTAGTGGTACCGGGACAGACACCGGGGAGCTGTTTTTT.

V is TRBV5-1 and J is TRBJ2-3; tentatively, D is TRBD2 (6 bases). Germline V gene sequence: CDR1 SGHRS, CDR2 YFSETQ. V was trimmed by 5 bases and J by 1 base, leaving 11 bases between them. This CDR3 region has 14 residues. The CDR3 DNA sequence: TGCGCCAGCAGGTCGGCTAGCGGCACAGATACGCAGTATTTT. It encodes CASRSASGTDTQYF. The complete variable domain, with remaining parts taken from reference TRBV5-1 and TRBJ2-3, reads KAGVTQTPRYLIKTRGQQVTLSCSPISGHRSVSWYQQTPGQGLQFLFEYFSETQRNKGNFPGRFSGRQFSNSRSEMNVSTLELGDSALYLCASRSASGTDTQYFGPGTRLTVL.

The table lists this clonotype with a count of one. Being one base from a much bigger clone, this may be a read error. The V gene is TRBV11-3, the J gene TRBJ1-2; a weak D match, TRBD1 (5 bases). The germline V gene encodes CDR1 SGHNT and CDR2 YENEEA. CDR3 length: 13 amino acids. The CDR3 coding sequence is TGTGCCAGCAGCGTAGACAGCGGGAGAAGCTACACCTTC. Translated, it gives CASSVDSGRSYTF. Filled out from reference TRBV11-3 and TRBJ1-2, the complete variable domain reads EAGVVQSPRYKIIEKKQPVAFWCNPISGHNTLYWYLQNLGQGPELLIRYENEEAVDDSQLPKDRFSAERLKGVDSTLKIQPAELGDSAVYLCASSVDSGRSYTFGSGTRLTVV.

This clonotype was recorded a few times. The J gene is TRBJ1-2, the V gene TRBV7-9; D is unclear. With 3 bases removed from V and 6 bases from J, the gap between germline ends came to 20 bases. In germline, CDR1 is SEHNR, CDR2 FQNEAQ (reference sequence). This CDR3 is 16 amino acids long. The CDR3 DNA reads TGTGCCAGCAGCTTCACAGTGACCGGCCCCCACGATGGCTACACCTTC. It is translated as CASSFTVTGPHDGYTF.

V is TRBV29-1 and J is TRBJ1-4; a possible D gene is TRBD1 (6 bases). The CDR3 sequence is 13 residues long. Germline V lookup: CDR1 SQVTM, CDR2 ANQGSEA. V dropped 4 bases and J dropped 8 bases, with 14 bases sitting between them. CDR3 region: CSVGGGRGEKLFF. The DNA for the CDR3 is TGCAGCGTTGGAGGGGGGCGAGGAGAAAAACTGTTTTTT.

This clonotype showed up just a few times. This chain links TRBV5-1 with TRBJ2-5; 9 bases map to TRBD1. The ends lost 4 bases at V and 0 bases at J; junction bases unmatched: 1. The CDR3 covers 14 residues. Germline V CDR1 and CDR2: SGHRS, YFSETQ. This CDR3 reads CASSGTGYQETQYF. CDR3 in DNA: TGCGCCAGCAGCGGGACAGGGTACCAAGAGACCCAGTACTTC. The complete variable domain, with remaining parts taken from reference TRBV5-1 and TRBJ2-5, reads KAGVTQTPRYLIKTRGQQVTLSCSPISGHRSVSWYQQTPGQGLQFLFEYFSETQRNKGNFPGRFSGRQFSNSRSEMNVSTLELGDSALYLCASSGTGYQETQYFGPGTRLLVL.

The rearrangement joins TRBV3-1 to TRBJ2-3; D might be TRBD1 (6 bases). Trimming stripped 6 bases from V and 4 bases from J, with 17 bases between. The germline gives CDR1 LGHDT, CDR2 YNNKEL (reference sequence). There are 15 residues in the CDR3. CDR3 loop: CASSRLSSGADTQYF. The CDR3 DNA is TGTGCCAGCAGTCGTCTATCTTCAGGGGCAGATACGCAGTATTTT.

The V gene is TRBV10-3, the J gene TRBJ2-1; 7 bases are a match to TRBD2. V trimming: 5 bases; J trimming: 15 bases; junction bases outside the gene matches: 10. Germline assignment: CDR1 ENHRY and CDR2 SYGVKD. The CDR3 is 12 residues long. DNA of the CDR3: TGTGCCATCAGTCCTGGGACTATTCCAACGTTCTTC. Translated: CAISPGTIPTFF.

The J gene is TRBJ2-1, the V gene TRBV7-3, with D perhaps matching TRBD1 or TRBD2 (5 bases each). The CDR3 totals 14 residues. CDR1 SGHTA and CDR2 FQGTGA come from the germline V gene. Trimming took 0 bases from V and 7 from J, leaving 10 bases between them. CDR3 protein: CASSLTGDLNEQFF. The CDR3 DNA reads TGTGCCAGCAGCTTAACAGGGGACCTAAATGAGCAGTTCTTC.

This sequence joins TRBV28 and TRBJ1-5; TRBD1 agrees at 10 bases. This CDR3 is built from 18 residues. The junction had 12 bases not matched to a gene; V was cut back by 5 bases and J by 2 bases. CDR1 is MDHEN, CDR2 SYDVKM, per germline. CDR3 sequence reads: CASSRRQGAGWGNQPQHF. The CDR3 coding sequence is TGTGCCAGCAGTAGAAGACAGGGGGCGGGTTGGGGCAATCAGCCCCAGCATTTT. The complete variable domain, with remaining parts taken from reference TRBV28 and TRBJ1-5, reads DVKVTQSSRYLVKRTGEKVFLECVQDMDHENMFWYRQDPGLGLRLIYFSYDVKMKEKGDIPEGYSVSREKKERFSLILESASTNQTSMYLCASSRRQGAGWGNQPQHFGDGTRLSIL.

This clonotype was seen a few times. V gene TRBV21-1 combines with J gene TRBJ2-7; TRBD1 is the table's D call, not checked against the DNA. The end of the DNA aligns better with TRBJ2-5, so the J call may be wrong. TRBV21-1 is given as a pseudogene. This CDR3 spans 15 amino acids. The CDR3 reads CASSKTGPTGETQYF. The CDR3 DNA reads TGTGCCAGCAGCAAAACAGGTCCCACGGGGGAGACCCAGTACTTC.